A single sample is the source of the 6 T cell receptor beta chains below, sequenced in a study of cytomegalovirus exposure and HLA in healthy donors. The PCR used 60 Vbeta and 13 Jbeta primers. Assay used: immunoSEQ multiplex PCR; TCRdb lists only in-frame clones, some missing. Among about 120,000 clones listed, less than 85% were seen once. The sequenced material came from PBMCs. These receptors were collected from a woman in her 40s in good health and CMV-seronegative.

This chain connects TRBV14 to TRBJ1-2; the D gene is possibly TRBD1 (5 bases). The germline CDR1 and CDR2 sequences are SGHDN and FVKESK. This CDR3 contains 18 residues. Trimming shortened V by 1 base and J by 4 bases, and 22 bases separated the two germline ends. CDR3 residues: CASSQVGAVEREVYGYTF. DNA for the CDR3: TGTGCCAGCAGCCAAGTTGGGGCGGTCGAGAGGGAGGTCTATGGCTACACCTTC.

The rearrangement links TRBV6-1 to TRBJ2-5; tentatively, D is TRBD2 (5 bases). V lost 2 bases, J lost 5 bases, and 15 bases lay in between. Germline CDR1 reads MNHNS; CDR2 reads SASEGT. This CDR3 has 15 amino acids. The CDR3 sequence: CASSEFGSRGETQYF. CDR3 DNA: TGTGCCAGCAGTGAATTTGGGAGCCGAGGGGAGACCCAGTACTTC.

The chain employs TRBV27 and TRBJ1-6; 9 bases are a match to TRBD1. Germline values: CDR1 MNHEY, CDR2 SMNVEV (reference sequence). CDR3 length: 16 residues. V lost 0 bases, J lost 8 bases, and 5 bases stayed unmatched. The DNA of the CDR3 is TGTGCCAGCAGTTTATCGTATACAGGGGGCTATTCACCCCTCCACTTT. Translating it yields CASSLSYTGGYSPLHF.

The chain is built from TRBV7-9 and TRBJ2-7, with TRBD2 identical over 10 bases. Trimming cost V 4 bases and J 7 bases; bases outside gene matches: 10. The CDR3 covers 15 residues. CDR1 is SEHNR, CDR2 FQNEAQ, per germline (reference sequence). CDR3 protein: CASSSSGLAGAEQYF. For the CDR3, the DNA is TGTGCCAGCAGCTCTTCCGGGCTAGCGGGGGCTGAGCAGTACTTC.

The chain couples TRBV19 to TRBJ1-2; D might be TRBD1 (6 bases). Per the germline V gene, CDR1 is LNHDA and CDR2 is SQIVND (reference sequence). V was cut by 5 bases and J by 6 bases, with 10 bases left in between. CDR3 length: 12 amino acids. In DNA, the CDR3 is TGTGCCAGTAGTCCCCGGACAGATGGCTACACCTTC. It translates to CASSPRTDGYTF.

J is TRBJ2-5 and V is TRBV19; the D gene is possibly TRBD2 (6 bases). The V gene's germline CDR1 is LNHDA and CDR2 SQIVND (reference sequence). The CDR3 is 15 amino acids. V was trimmed by 6 bases and J by 5 bases, leaving 19 bases between them. The DNA for the CDR3 is TGTGCCAGTAGCCTCGGGGGTGGAATTGGGGAGACCCAGTACTTC. Its translation: CASSLGGGIGETQYF.